What follows is one TCR beta chain and its context. Its antigen remains unknown. This entry comes from a study of cytomegalovirus exposure and HLA in healthy donors. Study-wide points: Presence/absence analyses assumed roughly uniform sequencing depth across donors. The investigators catalogued some 150 TCR beta chains as cytomegalovirus-associated. A later analysis found that most CMV-associated TCR beta chains appeared HLA-restricted.

V was clipped by 5 bases and J by 5 bases; unmatched bases: 6. Germline CDR1 and CDR2: LNHDA and SQIVND (reference sequence). This CDR3 contains 15 residues. The PCR made use of 60 Vbeta and 13 Jbeta primers. Method: immunoSEQ multiplex PCR; TCRdb's copy keeps in-frame clones and lacks some. Of some 190,000 clones listed, roughly 73% are singletons. This sequence joins TRBV19 and TRBJ2-5; 12 nucleotides agree with TRBD2. Sequencing was done on a sample of PBMCs. The sequence was collected from a woman aged 30 to 39 in good health and CMV-seropositive. CDR3 nucleotides: TGTGCCAGTAGTGAAACTAGCGGGGGGCGGGAGACCCAGTACTTC. This sequence encodes CASSETSGGRETQYF.